Given below is one TCR beta chain in context. Between the trimmed V and J ends, which lost 5 bases and 2 bases, there was a span of 16 bases. The length of the CDR3 is 15 residues. Germline V lookup: CDR1 MNHNS, CDR2 SASEGT. These data originate in a study of T cell changes during pregnancy in multiple sclerosis. Assay: immunoSEQ multiplex PCR; the TCRdb copy retains only in-frame clones and omits some. The data hold tens of thousands of clones, with 85% to 95% observed a single time. This receptor was taken from a female donor with multiple sclerosis, enrolled in a pregnancy study. Material: CD4+ T cells from peripheral blood mononuclear cells, obtained in the third trimester of pregnancy. The chain carries TRBV6-1 and TRBJ2-7; D may be TRBD1 (6 bases). In DNA form, the CDR3 reads TGTGCCAGCAGTAACATACAGGGCGCTACCTACGAGCAGTACTTC. Its protein is CASSNIQGATYEQYF.